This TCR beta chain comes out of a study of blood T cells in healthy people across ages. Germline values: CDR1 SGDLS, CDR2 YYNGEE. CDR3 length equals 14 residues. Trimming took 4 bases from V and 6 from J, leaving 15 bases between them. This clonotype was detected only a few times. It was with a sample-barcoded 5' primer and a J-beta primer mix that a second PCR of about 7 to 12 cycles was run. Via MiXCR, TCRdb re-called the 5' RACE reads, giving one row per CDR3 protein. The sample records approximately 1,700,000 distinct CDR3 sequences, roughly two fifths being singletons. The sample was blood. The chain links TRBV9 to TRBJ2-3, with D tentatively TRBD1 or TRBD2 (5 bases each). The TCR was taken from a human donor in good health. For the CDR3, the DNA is TGTGCCAGCAGCCCGGGACGAGCCTCGGATACGCAGTATTTT. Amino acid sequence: CASSPGRASDTQYF.